This is a list of T cell receptor beta chains from one sample in a study of CD4+ T cells in melanoma. The method was immunoSEQ multiplex PCR; TCRdb's version includes in-frame clones alone and lacks a portion of them. The sample carries 90,000 to 130,000 clones, 92% recorded once. The sample taken for sequencing was peripheral blood. The receptors stem from a human donor with melanoma. Each CDR3 is given with its conserved first and last residue. The order of the fields is CDR3 length, D gene, V gene, J gene, clone size, CDR3 protein, CDR3 DNA. A D gene is named only where the DNA matches it firmly. Size values are once, few and many counts, or a class for expanded clones, and some rows have none.

length: 15
D: .
V: TRBV15
J: TRBJ1-1
size: .
CDR3: CATSRGGKLGTEAFF
DNA: TGTGCCACCAGCAGGGGGGGGAAGTTGGGTACTGAAGCTTTCTTT

length: 13
D: .
V: TRBV2
J: TRBJ2-1
size: .
CDR3: CASNKQGGNEQFF
DNA: TGTGCCAGCAATAAACAGGGGGGGAATGAGCAGTTCTTC

length: 13
D: .
V: TRBV5-1
J: TRBJ1-1
size: once
CDR3: CASSLSGALEAFF
DNA: TGCGCCAGCAGCTTGTCAGGTGCACTTGAAGCTTTCTTT

length: 15
D: .
V: TRBV15
J: TRBJ2-3
size: .
CDR3: CATSRDRTRTDTQYF
DNA: TGTGCCACCAGCAGAGATAGGACCCGCACAGATACGCAGTATTTT

length: 15
D: .
V: TRBV28
J: TRBJ1-6
size: .
CDR3: CASKVARFGESPLHF
DNA: TGTGCCAGCAAGGTGGCACGATTCGGGGAATCACCCCTCCACTTT

length: 16
D: TRBD2
V: TRBV7-2
J: TRBJ2-5
size: .
CDR3: CASSLVGTSGQETQYF
DNA: TGTGCCAGCAGCTTAGTCGGGACTAGCGGCCAAGAGACCCAGTACTTC

length: 14
D: .
V: TRBV6-5
J: TRBJ2-3
size: .
CDR3: CASTGAYSTDTQYF
DNA: TGTGCCAGCACCGGGGCTTATAGCACAGATACGCAGTATTTT

length: 16
D: .
V: TRBV18
J: TRBJ1-5
size: .
CDR3: CASSPQGGGRNQPQHF
DNA: TGTGCCAGCTCACCACAGGGGGGGGGCCGCAATCAGCCCCAGCATTTT

length: 16
D: TRBD2
V: TRBV6-1
J: TRBJ2-1
size: .
CDR3: CASSEVAGGPGGEQFF
DNA: TGTGCCAGCAGTGAGGTAGCGGGGGGCCCTGGGGGTGAGCAGTTCTTC

length: 11
D: .
V: TRBV20-1
J: TRBJ2-7
size: .
CDR3: CSAQGPYEQYF
DNA: TGCAGTGCTCAAGGACCCTACGAGCAGTACTTC

length: 12
D: .
V: TRBV5-6
J: TRBJ1-2
size: .
CDR3: CASSVAGGWDTF
DNA: TGTGCCAGCAGCGTTGCAGGTGGCTGGGACACCTTC

length: 11
D: .
V: TRBV25-1
J: TRBJ2-7
size: .
CDR3: CASTQAYEQYF
DNA: TGTGCCAGCACACAGGCCTACGAGCAGTACTTC

length: 15
D: TRBD1
V: TRBV6-1
J: TRBJ1-2
size: .
CDR3: CASSEAGTGEYGYTF
DNA: TGTGCCAGCAGTGAAGCTGGAACAGGGGAGTATGGCTACACCTTC

length: 18
D: TRBD2
V: TRBV7-9
J: TRBJ2-1
size: .
CDR3: CASSLATSTSVLYNEQFF
DNA: TGTGCCAGCAGCTTAGCCACCTCTACTAGCGTACTCTACAATGAGCAGTTCTTC

length: 16
D: .
V: TRBV7-3
J: TRBJ1-3
size: .
CDR3: CASSLSPGGSGNTIYF
DNA: TGTGCCAGCAGCTTAAGTCCAGGCGGCTCTGGAAACACCATATATTTT

length: 18
D: .
V: TRBV14
J: TRBJ2-5
size: .
CDR3: CASSQDRIALGPGETQYF
DNA: TGTGCCAGCAGCCAAGATAGAATAGCGTTGGGGCCAGGGGAGACCCAGTACTTC

length: 22
D: .
V: TRBV12-2
J: TRBJ1-1
size: .
CDR3: CASRLFLTPRYIRESANTEAFF
DNA: TGTGCAAGTCGCTTATTCCTAACCCCTCGATATATCAGGGAGTCCGCGAACACTGAAGCTTTCTTT

length: 14
D: .
V: TRBV9
J: TRBJ2-7
size: .
CDR3: CASSVLDWAYEQYF
DNA: TGTGCCAGCAGCGTTCTAGACTGGGCCTACGAGCAGTACTTC

length: 14
D: .
V: TRBV11-2
J: TRBJ1-1
size: .
CDR3: CASSPGGGNTEAFF
DNA: TGTGCCAGCAGCCCGGGGGGCGGGAACACTGAAGCTTTCTTT

length: 13
D: .
V: TRBV7-7
J: TRBJ1-1
size: .
CDR3: CASSLVAGTEAFF
DNA: TGTGCCAGCAGCTTAGTTGCCGGGACTGAAGCTTTCTTT

length: 15
D: .
V: TRBV4-3
J: TRBJ2-7
size: .
CDR3: CASSHDTGAPYEQYF
DNA: TGCGCCAGCAGCCATGACACCGGGGCTCCCTACGAGCAGTACTTC

length: 16
D: TRBD1
V: TRBV7-8
J: TRBJ2-1
size: .
CDR3: CASSPYRGGGYNEQFF
DNA: TGTGCCAGCAGCCCTTACAGGGGTGGCGGGTACAATGAGCAGTTCTTC

length: 16
D: .
V: TRBV5-4
J: TRBJ1-1
size: .
CDR3: CASSKHGGTYNTEAFF
DNA: TGTGCCAGCAGCAAACATGGTGGGACATATAACACTGAAGCTTTCTTT

length: 13
D: .
V: TRBV11-2
J: TRBJ2-7
size: .
CDR3: CASSLLQIYEQYF
DNA: TGTGCCAGCAGCTTACTCCAGATCTACGAGCAGTACTTC

length: 16
D: TRBD2
V: TRBV7-2
J: TRBJ2-1
size: .
CDR3: CASSLAGGSGSFEQFF
DNA: TGTGCCAGCAGCTTAGCCGGGGGTAGCGGGAGTTTTGAGCAGTTCTTC

length: 12
D: .
V: TRBV6-1
J: TRBJ2-7
size: .
CDR3: CASSETRDEQYF
DNA: TGTGCCAGCAGTGAAACCAGGGACGAGCAGTACTTC

length: 14
D: .
V: TRBV6-6
J: TRBJ1-2
size: .
CDR3: CASSRSRINYGYTF
DNA: TGTGCCAGCAGTCGCAGCCGAATAAACTATGGCTACACCTTC

length: 14
D: TRBD1
V: TRBV2
J: TRBJ1-1
size: once
CDR3: CAGRGERGRTEAFF
DNA: TGTGCCGGCAGGGGGGAGCGGGGCCGAACTGAAGCTTTCTTT

length: 16
D: TRBD2
V: TRBV28
J: TRBJ2-7
size: .
CDR3: CASTSQVAGDSYEQYF
DNA: TGTGCCAGCACCTCCCAGGTAGCGGGAGACTCCTACGAGCAGTACTTC

length: 13
D: TRBD1
V: TRBV6-5
J: TRBJ1-2
size: .
CDR3: CASSYRGRDGYTF
DNA: TGTGCCAGCAGTTACAGGGGGCGGGATGGCTACACCTTC

length: 14
D: .
V: TRBV7-9
J: TRBJ2-2
size: .
CDR3: CASSLGLDTGELFF
DNA: TGTGCCAGCAGCTTAGGCTTGGACACCGGGGAGCTGTTTTTT

length: 16
D: .
V: TRBV16
J: TRBJ1-5
size: once
CDR3: CASSQSAGSRNQPQHF
DNA: TGTGCCAGCAGCCAATCTGCAGGGAGTAGGAATCAGCCCCAGCATTTT

length: 12
D: .
V: TRBV27
J: TRBJ2-5
size: .
CDR3: CASSETRETQYF
DNA: TGTGCCAGCAGTGAAACCCGTGAGACCCAGTACTTC

length: 11
D: TRBD1
V: TRBV28
J: TRBJ2-7
size: .
CDR3: CASGDRGEQYF
DNA: TGTGCCAGCGGTGACAGGGGCGAGCAGTACTTC

length: 14
D: TRBD1
V: TRBV28
J: TRBJ2-7
size: once
CDR3: CASSLWDRAYEQYF
DNA: TGTGCCAGCAGTTTATGGGACAGGGCCTACGAGCAGTACTTC

length: 14
D: .
V: TRBV4-2
J: TRBJ2-2
size: few
CDR3: CASSQERQERELFF
DNA: TGTGCCAGCAGCCAAGAAAGGCAGGAGAGGGAGCTGTTTTTT

length: 15
D: .
V: TRBV11-3
J: TRBJ2-1
size: once
CDR3: CASSLKGMKYNEQFF
DNA: TGTGCCAGCAGCTTAAAGGGGATGAAGTACAATGAGCAGTTCTTC

length: 14
D: .
V: TRBV6-5
J: TRBJ1-2
size: .
CDR3: CASSYGPGNYGYTF
DNA: TGTGCCAGCAGTTACGGTCCGGGGAACTATGGCTACACCTTC

length: 14
D: .
V: TRBV6-5
J: TRBJ1-1
size: .
CDR3: CASRPAQMNTEAFF
DNA: TGTGCCAGCAGGCCGGCTCAAATGAACACTGAAGCTTTCTTT

length: 15
D: .
V: TRBV14
J: TRBJ2-5
size: .
CDR3: CASSQWGIMEETQYF
DNA: TGTGCCAGCAGCCAATGGGGCATTATGGAAGAGACCCAGTACTTC

length: 17
D: .
V: TRBV2
J: TRBJ2-1
size: .
CDR3: CASSEFNSGGAWNEQFF
DNA: TGTGCCAGCAGTGAGTTCAATTCTGGAGGGGCGTGGAATGAGCAGTTCTTC